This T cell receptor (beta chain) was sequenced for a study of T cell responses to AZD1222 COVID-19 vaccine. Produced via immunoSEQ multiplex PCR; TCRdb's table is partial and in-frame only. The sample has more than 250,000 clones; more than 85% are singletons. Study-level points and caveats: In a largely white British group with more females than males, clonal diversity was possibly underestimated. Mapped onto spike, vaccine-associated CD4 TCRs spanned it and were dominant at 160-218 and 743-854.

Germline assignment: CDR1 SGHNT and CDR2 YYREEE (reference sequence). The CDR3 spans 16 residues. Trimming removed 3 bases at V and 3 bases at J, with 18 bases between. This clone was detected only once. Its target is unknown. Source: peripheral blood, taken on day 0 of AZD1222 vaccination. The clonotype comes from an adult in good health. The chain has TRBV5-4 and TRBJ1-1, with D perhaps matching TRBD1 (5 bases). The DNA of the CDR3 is TGTGCCAGCAGCTCCATGCTGGGGGGAGTGGACACTGAAGCTTTCTTT. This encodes CASSSMLGGVDTEAFF.